This entry lists 12 T cell receptor beta chains sequenced from one sample in a study of human T cells and chemical hapten exposure. Time point denoted: patch test 3, about 24 weeks after DPC sensitization. Documented treatment: therapeutic diphenylcyclopropenone sensitization with weekly scalp DPC. TCRdb reanalysed the RACE reads using MiXCR and keeps one entry per CDR3 protein. The profile covers 62,000 or so distinct CDR3 sequences, with 9.5% to 11% appearing a single time and less than 2.5% taken by the ten largest. Sequencing used whole blood, obtained in connection with sensitization to the hapten diphenylcyclopropenone (DPC). Every receptor here comes from a woman aged 30 to 39 with alopecia areata. Some clones in this sample may be carry-over from other donors' samples.

The CDR3 is CASRDPSQEQYF. The CDR3 DNA reads TGTGCCAGCAGGGACCCCTCCCAGGAGCAGTACTTC. V gene TRBV3-1 combines with J gene TRBJ2-7; D uncertain. The CDR3 contains 12 residues. Germline CDR1 LGHDT, CDR2 YNNKEL (reference sequence). The V and J ends lost 6 bases and 7 bases respectively, with 13 bases between them.

This rearrangement joins TRBV5-1 to TRBJ2-3, with D possibly matching TRBD2 (5 bases). The CDR3 runs 15 residues. CDR1 is SGHRS, CDR2 YFSETQ, per germline. The germline V and J ends were trimmed by 6 bases and 0 bases, with 14 bases remaining between them. CDR3 nucleotides: TGCGCCAGCACCCCGATGGCGGGTAGCACAGATACGCAGTATTTT. Translated, it gives CASTPMAGSTDTQYF.

This chain links TRBV7-6 with TRBJ2-1; 10 nucleotides line up with TRBD2. Trimming cost V 2 bases and J 4 bases; bases outside gene matches: 5. The length of the CDR3 is 16 residues. Germline lookup yields CDR1 SGHVS and CDR2 FNYEAQ. CDR3 coding DNA: TGTGCCAGCAGCTTAACTAGCGGGGTAGCGTACAATGAGCAGTTCTTC. Translated: CASSLTSGVAYNEQFF.

The genes are TRBV6-2 or TRBV6-3 and TRBJ1-6; no clear D. Germline V CDR1 and CDR2: MNHEY, SVGEGT. The length of the CDR3 is 11 residues. V shed 2 bases and J shed 10 bases, with 3 bases lying between them. The CDR3 DNA is TGTGCCAGCAGTTACGGATCACCCCTCCACTTT. This gives the protein CASSYGSPLHF.

This rearrangement joins TRBV28 to TRBJ2-6; 7 positions agree with TRBD1. The germline CDR1 and CDR2 sequences are MDHEN and SYDVKM. This CDR3 region has 16 residues. The V gene end was trimmed by 7 bases and the J gene end by 0 bases; junction bases not matched to a gene: 6. The DNA for the CDR3 is TGTGCCAGCAAACGGGACAGTCCCTCTGGGGCCAACGTCCTGACTTTC. It is translated as CASKRDSPSGANVLTF.

There are a few counts of this clonotype. CDR3 bases: TGTGCCAGCACCTCCAGCGGGCAGTTCGCAAAGGCTTTCTTT. It encodes CASTSSGQFAKAFF. The chain is built from TRBV12-3 or TRBV12-4 and TRBJ1-1, with D unclear. Trimming pared 7 bases from V and 11 bases from J, leaving 23 bases between. The CDR3 runs to 14 residues.

This chain links TRBV20-1 with TRBJ2-7; D is ambiguous. The length of the CDR3 is 11 residues. CDR1 is DFQATT, CDR2 SNEGSKA, per germline (reference sequence). V lost 4 bases, J lost 3 bases, and 7 bases lay in between. The CDR3 sequence: CSAKLGYEQYF. The CDR3 bases are TGCAGTGCTAAACTGGGCTACGAGCAGTACTTC.

This clonotype was detected many times. CDR3 DNA: TGTGCCAGCAGCTTAACGCAGGGGAGCTCTGGAAACACCATATATTTT. This translates into CASSLTQGSSGNTIYF. The chain employs TRBV7-9 and TRBJ1-3; D may be TRBD1 (6 bases). Trimming removed 2 bases from V and 0 bases from J, with 11 bases in between. Germline loops: CDR1 SEHNR, CDR2 FQNEAQ (reference sequence). The CDR3 covers 16 residues.

V and J are TRBV20-1 and TRBJ1-5, with a possible D match to TRBD1 (5 bases). CDR3 size: 14 residues. Germline CDR1 is DFQATT and CDR2 is SNEGSKA (reference sequence). With 3 bases removed from V and 4 bases from J, the gap between germline ends came to 13 bases. CDR3 bases: TGCAGTGCTAGCATCGCGGGGGGTAATCAGCCCCAGCATTTT. Translated, it gives CSASIAGGNQPQHF.

This clonotype was seen more than once but under ten times. The chain carries TRBV13 and TRBJ2-1; perhaps TRBD2 as D (6 bases). Trimming left V 5 bases short and J 10 bases short, with 18 bases between. This CDR3 region has 14 residues. Germline CDR1 is PRHDT and CDR2 is FYEKMQ (reference sequence). The CDR3 loop reads CASSPWDLAEEQFF. CDR3 sequence (DNA): TGTGCCAGCAGCCCGTGGGACTTGGCCGAGGAGCAGTTCTTC.

The chain recombines TRBV7-8 with TRBJ1-6; tentatively, D is TRBD1 (5 bases). Trimming left V 5 bases short and J 12 bases short, with 23 bases between. The CDR3 consists of 16 residues. Germline V CDR1 and CDR2: SGHVS, FQNEAQ. CDR3 sequence: CASSQGGYRTMGPLHF. CDR3 coding DNA: TGTGCCAGCAGCCAGGGAGGCTACAGAACGATGGGACCCCTCCACTTT. Variable domain in full (rest from reference TRBV7-8 and TRBJ1-6): GAGVSQSPRYKVAKRGQDVALRCDPISGHVSLFWYQQALGQGPEFLTYFQNEAQLDKSGLPSDRFFAERPEGSVSTLKIQRTQQEDSAVYLCASSQGGYRTMGPLHFGNGTRLTVT.

This clonotype was counted between two and nine times. V usage is TRBV18 and J usage is TRBJ1-1; the D is unclear. CDR1 is KGHSH, CDR2 LQKENI, per germline. This CDR3 has 11 amino acids. V was pared by 4 bases and J by 8 bases, with 8 bases between. Here the CDR3 reads CASSQPGEAFF. CDR3 sequence (DNA): TGTGCCAGCTCACAACCCGGGGAAGCTTTCTTT.